The rows below give T cell receptor beta chains drawn from one sample of a study of shared clonotypes between healthy human individuals. Assay: immunoSEQ multiplex PCR; the TCRdb copy retains only in-frame clones and omits some. The table includes 800,000 to 950,000 clones, approximately 97% detected once. The source material was naive CD8+ T cells sorted from blood. The receptors were sampled from a man aged 25-45 years in good health. Each CDR3 is given with its conserved first and last residue. The order of the fields is V gene, D gene, J gene, CDR3 DNA, CDR3 protein. D genes are given only for firm matches.

v_call: TRBV30; d_call: .; j_call: TRBJ1-2; cdr3_nt: TGTGCCTGGAGTGTAGTTGGCTACACCTTC; cdr3_aa: CAWSVVGYTF
v_call: TRBV2; d_call: .; j_call: TRBJ2-1; cdr3_nt: TGTGCCAGCAGCAATTCAATTCTACTTAATTACAATGAGCAGTTCTTC; cdr3_aa: CASSNSILLNYNEQFF
v_call: TRBV5-1; d_call: TRBD1; j_call: TRBJ2-5; cdr3_nt: TGCGCCAGCAGCTTCCCGGACAGGGAAGAGACCCAGTACTTC; cdr3_aa: CASSFPDREETQYF
v_call: TRBV4-3; d_call: TRBD2; j_call: TRBJ2-2; cdr3_nt: TGCGCCAGCAGCACTTGGGAAGCGGGAGATGACACCGGGGAGCTGTTTTTT; cdr3_aa: CASSTWEAGDDTGELFF
v_call: TRBV30; d_call: TRBD2; j_call: TRBJ2-7; cdr3_nt: TGTGCCTGGAGTTCTAGACTAGCGGGCAGGTTTTCTTCGGTCCACGAGCAGTACTTC; cdr3_aa: CAWSSRLAGRFSSVHEQYF
v_call: TRBV7-9; d_call: .; j_call: TRBJ2-4; cdr3_nt: TGTGCCAGCAGCTTCGTTAGCGGCAATCTTCAGTACTTC; cdr3_aa: CASSFVSGNLQYF
v_call: TRBV27; d_call: TRBD1; j_call: TRBJ1-2; cdr3_nt: TGTGCCAGCAGCTTTGACCAGGGGGCTCCTGTCTACACCTTC; cdr3_aa: CASSFDQGAPVYTF
v_call: TRBV4-1; d_call: TRBD2; j_call: TRBJ2-7; cdr3_nt: TGCGCCAGCAGCCCCAGGGAGCGGGGCTCCTACGAGCAGTACTTC; cdr3_aa: CASSPRERGSYEQYF
v_call: TRBV25-1; d_call: .; j_call: TRBJ2-1; cdr3_nt: TGTGCCAGCAGTGAATATAAGGGGCACGGGCAGTTCTTC; cdr3_aa: CASSEYKGHGQFF
v_call: TRBV7-8; d_call: TRBD1; j_call: TRBJ1-2; cdr3_nt: TGTGCCAGCAGCTTAATAAAAGCAGGGGGCTCTGGAGGCTACACCTTC; cdr3_aa: CASSLIKAGGSGGYTF
v_call: TRBV11-2; d_call: .; j_call: TRBJ2-7; cdr3_nt: TGTGCCAGCAGCTCGACGGACTCAGAAACGTACGAGCAGTACTTC; cdr3_aa: CASSSTDSETYEQYF
v_call: TRBV6-1; d_call: .; j_call: TRBJ1-2; cdr3_nt: TGTGCCAGCAGTGAAGGGGCGCCAGGAAAGACTAACTATGGCTACACCTTC; cdr3_aa: CASSEGAPGKTNYGYTF
v_call: TRBV5-1; d_call: .; j_call: TRBJ2-5; cdr3_nt: TGCGCCAGCAGCTTACCCGGGACGCTGAGGGAGACCCAGTACTTC; cdr3_aa: CASSLPGTLRETQYF
v_call: TRBV27; d_call: TRBD2; j_call: TRBJ2-7; cdr3_nt: TGTGCCAGCAGTGGACTAGCGGAACCCTACGAGCAGTACTTC; cdr3_aa: CASSGLAEPYEQYF
v_call: TRBV27; d_call: TRBD2; j_call: TRBJ2-7; cdr3_nt: TGTGCCAGTAAACCCGGGACTAGCGGTTACTACGAGCAGTACTTC; cdr3_aa: CASKPGTSGYYEQYF
v_call: TRBV7-9; d_call: .; j_call: TRBJ2-5; cdr3_nt: TGTGCCAGCAGCTTCGGAGGAGAGACCCAGTACTTC; cdr3_aa: CASSFGGETQYF
v_call: TRBV29-1; d_call: .; j_call: TRBJ2-5; cdr3_nt: TGCAGCGTTGAAAACTATACTATACAAGAGACCCAGTACTTC; cdr3_aa: CSVENYTIQETQYF
v_call: TRBV5-4; d_call: .; j_call: TRBJ2-7; cdr3_nt: TGTGCCAGCAGTAATGGACCCCTTACCTACGAGCAGTACTTC; cdr3_aa: CASSNGPLTYEQYF
v_call: TRBV7-9; d_call: .; j_call: TRBJ1-1; cdr3_nt: TGTGCCAGCAGCTTAGGGGAAGTGAACACTGAAGCTTTCTTT; cdr3_aa: CASSLGEVNTEAFF
v_call: TRBV7-9; d_call: .; j_call: TRBJ2-3; cdr3_nt: TGTGCCAGCAGATCCCGGGTAGCGGAGAACACAGATACGCAGTATTTT; cdr3_aa: CASRSRVAENTDTQYF
v_call: TRBV7-9; d_call: .; j_call: TRBJ2-7; cdr3_nt: TGTGCCAGCAGCCTCCCGGGGTACGAGCAGTACTTC; cdr3_aa: CASSLPGYEQYF
v_call: TRBV2; d_call: .; j_call: TRBJ2-7; cdr3_nt: TGTGCCAGCAGAACCAAGGGGCCCTACGAGCAGTACTTC; cdr3_aa: CASRTKGPYEQYF
v_call: TRBV7-9; d_call: TRBD1; j_call: TRBJ1-2; cdr3_nt: TGTGCCAGCAGCACGCCGACAGGGTTCGCTAACTATGGCTACACCTTC; cdr3_aa: CASSTPTGFANYGYTF
v_call: TRBV2; d_call: TRBD1; j_call: TRBJ2-5; cdr3_nt: TGTGCCAGCAGCACCCTTGGACAGGGGGAGACCCAGTACTTC; cdr3_aa: CASSTLGQGETQYF
v_call: TRBV5-1; d_call: TRBD1; j_call: TRBJ2-1; cdr3_nt: TGCGCCAGCAGCGGCCGGGACAGGGCCTACAATGAGCAGTTCTTC; cdr3_aa: CASSGRDRAYNEQFF
v_call: TRBV30; d_call: TRBD2; j_call: TRBJ2-1; cdr3_nt: TGTGCCTGGAGTGTGCTAGCGGGAACGGGTGAGCAGTTCTTC; cdr3_aa: CAWSVLAGTGEQFF
v_call: TRBV19; d_call: TRBD2; j_call: TRBJ2-1; cdr3_nt: TGTGCCAGTAGTATTTCCGCGGGAGGGACCGCTGAGCAGTTCTTC; cdr3_aa: CASSISAGGTAEQFF